The 13 T cell receptor beta chains reported below all come from one sample, sequenced in a study of blood T cell repertoires in COVID-19. The method was immunoSEQ multiplex PCR; TCRdb's version includes in-frame clones alone and lacks a portion of them. This sample has approximately 290,000 clones, with about 89% found just once. The specimen was peripheral blood. The receptors shown here come from a man aged 30 to 39 with acute or convalescent COVID-19.

This sequence joins TRBV19 and TRBJ2-3; TRBD1 matches at 12 bases. V was pared by 8 bases and J by 8 bases, with 2 bases of the junction left unmatched. The CDR3 loop spans 12 amino acids. Germline CDR1 LNHDA, CDR2 SQIVND (reference sequence). The CDR3 is CASEGQGATQYF. CDR3 DNA: TGTGCCAGTGAGGGACAGGGGGCTACGCAGTATTTT. Full variable domain (outside the CDR3, taken from reference TRBV19 and TRBJ2-3): DGGITQSPKYLFRKEGQNVTLSCEQNLNHDAMYWYRQDPGQGLRLIYYSQIVNDFQKGDIAEGYSVSREKKESFPLTVTSAQKNPTAFYLCASEGQGATQYFGPGTRLTVL.

The rearrangement uses TRBV6-4 and TRBJ1-6, with a tentative D call TRBD1 (6 bases). This CDR3 comprises 14 residues. Germline CDR1 MRHNA, CDR2 SNTAGT. Trimming left V 4 bases short and J 7 bases short, with 11 bases between. The CDR3 loop reads CASSARDKNSPLHF. CDR3 nucleotide sequence: TGTGCCAGCAGTGCCCGGGACAAAAATTCACCCCTCCACTTT.

The gene calls are TRBV5-1 and TRBJ1-1; no firm D call. The CDR3 totals 13 residues. Germline V lookup: CDR1 SGHRS, CDR2 YFSETQ. V was shortened by 3 bases and J by 1 base, with 7 bases between the two germline ends. The CDR3 spells CASSSDTNTEAFF. Written as DNA, the CDR3 is TGCGCCAGCAGCTCCGACACGAACACTGAAGCTTTCTTT.

The chain employs TRBV9 and TRBJ2-5; TRBD2 is a possible D gene (6 bases). The ends were cut back, 0 bases at V and 7 bases at J, with 10 bases in the middle. CDR1 and CDR2 (germline): SGDLS, YYNGEE. This CDR3 spans 13 amino acids. The chain's CDR3 is CASSVGAGGTQYF. CDR3 nucleotide sequence: TGTGCCAGCAGCGTAGGGGCCGGGGGGACCCAGTACTTC.

The genes are TRBV30 and TRBJ1-2, with TRBD1 as a possible D gene (5 bases). The germline V gene encodes CDR1 GTSNPN and CDR2 SVGIG (reference sequence). The CDR3 has 13 residues. Trimming stripped 2 bases from V and 5 bases from J, with 12 bases between. The CDR3 reads CAWSSGGRYGYTF. CDR3 bases: TGTGCCTGGAGTTCGGGGGGGAGGTATGGCTACACCTTC.

J is TRBJ2-7 and V is TRBV18; TRBD2 matches 11 bases. This CDR3 is built from 17 residues. V lost 4 bases, J lost 2 bases, and 10 bases stayed unmatched. Germline loops: CDR1 KGHSH, CDR2 LQKENI. In DNA form, the CDR3 reads TGTGCCAGCTCACAACTAGCGGGAGTCTCCGTAGCCTACGAGCAGTACTTC. Translated: CASSQLAGVSVAYEQYF.

The chain carries TRBV25-1 and TRBJ2-3; 9 nucleotides match TRBD1. Germline loops: CDR1 MGHDK, CDR2 SYGVNS. CDR3 size: 15 residues. Trimming removed 6 bases from V and 5 bases from J; junction bases left unmatched: 9. CDR3 sequence: CASSQGGQGLDTQYF. The CDR3, as DNA: TGTGCCAGCAGCCAAGGGGGACAGGGATTAGATACGCAGTATTTT.

The rearrangement links TRBV3-1 (or the pseudogene TRBV3-2) to TRBJ2-6; perhaps TRBD1 as D (5 bases). From germline, CDR1 is LGHDT and CDR2 YNNKEL (reference sequence). Trimming shortened V by 3 bases and J by 2 bases, and 11 bases separated the two germline ends. The CDR3 covers 16 residues. In DNA, the CDR3 is TGTGCCAGCAGCCACGATCAGGGCACTGGGGCCAACGTCCTGACTTTC. Translation gives CASSHDQGTGANVLTF.

The chain combines TRBV12-2 with TRBJ1-2. TRBV12-2 is a pseudogene segment. The CDR3 has 15 residues. CDR3 region: CASRFGGADFYGYTF. The CDR3 nucleotides are TGTGCAAGTCGCTTCGGCGGGGCAGACTTCTATGGCTACACCTTC.

CDR3 region: CASKRDRKNSPLHF. CDR3 nucleotides: TGCGCCAGCAAACGGGACAGGAAGAATTCACCCCTCCACTTT. The rearrangement uses TRBV5-1 and TRBJ1-6; 8 bases map to TRBD1. This CDR3 contains 14 residues. Losses at the gene ends were 6 bases for V and 7 bases for J; bases not matched to a gene: 6. CDR1 SGHRS and CDR2 YFSETQ come from the germline V gene.

The chain couples TRBV5-1 to TRBJ2-7; possibly TRBD1 for D (5 bases). CDR1 is SGHRS and CDR2 is YFSETQ in the germline V gene. The V end was cut by 4 bases, the J end by 2 bases, with 13 bases between. The CDR3 has 14 amino acids. CDR3 coding DNA: TGCGCCAGCAGCGCGTTAGGGGAAACCTACGAGCAGTACTTC. Its protein product is CASSALGETYEQYF.

This clone was counted between two and nine times. The chain has TRBV7-9 and TRBJ2-7; D call uncertain. Germline V gene data show CDR1 as SEHNR and CDR2 as FQNEAQ (reference sequence). The CDR3 spans 13 residues. V shed 0 bases and J shed 9 bases, with 12 bases lying between them. In DNA form, the CDR3 reads TGTGCCAGCAGCTTAGCCTTAGAGGATTGGCAGTACTTC. This codes for CASSLALEDWQYF.

The rearrangement joins TRBV6-5 to TRBJ1-2, with TRBD1 matching over 11 bases. V was pared by 1 base and J by 12 bases, with 7 bases of the junction left unmatched. The germline V gene encodes CDR1 MNHEY and CDR2 SVGAGI. The length of the CDR3 is 14 residues. CDR3 amino acids: CASSYYRTGGPNTF. CDR3 nucleotides: TGTGCCAGCAGTTACTACAGGACAGGGGGCCCCAACACCTTC.